The clone carrying this T cell receptor beta chain was counted a few times. Its antigen is as yet unknown. TCRdb's table, derived via immunoSEQ multiplex PCR, lists solely in-frame clones and lacks some. The table records roughly 90,000 clones, about nine tenths of them present only once. This record comes from a study of graft-versus-host responses after intestinal transplantation. The ends were cut back, 4 bases at V and 8 bases at J, with 12 bases in the middle. Per germline, CDR1 MNHEY and CDR2 SMNVEV (reference sequence). The CDR3 has 13 amino acids. The TCR sequence derives from a human donor who was the organ donor for an intestinal transplant. The chain uses TRBV27 and TRBJ2-1; maybe TRBD1 (6 bases). The sample in question was unstimulated CD4+ T cells sorted from spleen or lymph node cells, obtained before transplant. Here the CDR3 reads CASSWQGWDEQFF. CDR3 bases: TGTGCCAGCAGTTGGCAGGGGTGGGATGAGCAGTTCTTC.